The rows below give T cell receptor beta chains drawn from one sample of a study of T cells in Graves' hyperthyroidism and ophthalmopathy. One entry per CDR3 protein, called by TCRdb with MiXCR from the multiplex PCR reads. Of some 200,000 distinct CDR3 sequences listed, 15% to 20% are singletons. The sequencing sample was made of blood. The origin of the receptors is a man between 45 and 60 years old with Graves' hyperthyroidism. Both conserved end residues are part of each CDR3. D genes are given only for firm matches. Clone size is given for some rows only: seen once, a few or many times, or a class if the clone is expanded.

j_call | v_call | d_call | clone_size | cdr3_aa | cdr3_nt
TRBJ2-7 | TRBV7-2 | TRBD2 | many | CASSFISTSGYEQYF | TGTGCCAGCAGCTTTATATCGACTAGCGGCTACGAGCAGTACTTC
TRBJ1-1 | TRBV12-3/TRBV12-4 | - | many | CASSLTLANTEAFF | TGTGCCAGCAGTTTGACCCTCGCGAACACTGAAGCTTTCTTT
TRBJ2-1 | TRBV7-9 | TRBD1 | - | CASSLGDSPNEQFF | TGTGCCAGCAGCTTAGGGGACAGTCCCAATGAGCAGTTCTTC
TRBJ2-5 | TRBV12-3/TRBV12-4 | TRBD1 | many | CASRGKGTGRETQYF | TGTGCCAGCAGAGGCAAAGGGACAGGTCGAGAGACCCAGTACTTC
TRBJ1-5 | TRBV11-2 | - | many | CASSLEGGSNQPQHF | TGTGCCAGCAGCTTAGAAGGGGGGAGCAATCAGCCCCAGCATTTT
TRBJ2-6 | TRBV4-2 | - | - | CASSQIPGANVLTF | TGTGCCAGCAGCCAAATCCCTGGGGCCAACGTCCTGACTTTC
TRBJ1-1 | TRBV5-1 | - | - | CASSLGGGDRTEAFF | TGCGCCAGCAGCTTGGGTGGGGGCGATCGCACTGAAGCTTTCTTT
TRBJ2-1 | TRBV12-3/TRBV12-4 | - | - | CASRPPFGAGYNEQFF | TGTGCCAGCAGACCCCCTTTTGGGGCGGGCTACAATGAGCAGTTCTTC
TRBJ2-1 | TRBV7-6 | TRBD2 | - | CASSSPLTSGSDNEQFF | TGTGCCAGCAGCTCTCCCCTAACTAGCGGGTCCGACAATGAGCAGTTCTTC
TRBJ2-1 | TRBV7-2 | - | few | CASSLVGQGYYNEQFF | TGTGCCAGCAGCTTAGTAGGGCAGGGTTACTACAATGAGCAGTTCTTC
TRBJ1-2 | TRBV4-1 | - | once | CASRQEGGYTF | TGTGCCAGCAGACAAGAGGGTGGCTACACCTTC
TRBJ2-2 | TRBV10-1 | - | - | CASSDNPLAIGELFF | TGCGCCAGCAGTGATAATCCTCTAGCTATCGGGGAGCTGTTTTTT
TRBJ2-5 | TRBV7-9 | - | many | CASSKNSLQETQYF | TGTGCCAGCAGCAAAAACAGTCTCCAAGAGACCCAGTACTTC
TRBJ2-2 | TRBV12-3/TRBV12-4 | TRBD1 | - | CASSSLQGHEELFF | TGTGCCAGCAGTTCCTTACAGGGGCACGAGGAGCTGTTTTTT
TRBJ2-5 | TRBV20-1 | TRBD1 | - | CSARGDRGVTQYF | TGCAGTGCTAGGGGGGACAGAGGAGTTACCCAGTACTTC
TRBJ2-6 | TRBV11-3 | - | few | CASSRYLGANVLTF | TGTGCCAGCAGCCGCTACTTAGGGGCCAACGTCCTGACTTTC
TRBJ1-5 | TRBV10-3 | - | many | CAISQDMNGLRPQHF | TGTGCCATCAGCCAGGACATGAATGGTCTGCGGCCCCAGCATTTT
TRBJ2-3 | TRBV6-1 | - | few | CASSKATGKGADTQYF | TGTGCCAGCAGTAAAGCTACCGGAAAGGGGGCAGATACGCAGTATTTT
TRBJ1-3 | TRBV3-1 | TRBD1 | many | CASSLGQGAGNTIYF | TGTGCCAGCAGTCTCGGACAGGGAGCTGGAAACACCATATATTTT
TRBJ1-1 | TRBV7-6 | TRBD1 | - | CASSLDRSATEAFF | TGTGCCAGCAGCCTGGACAGGTCCGCCACTGAAGCTTTCTTT
TRBJ1-1 | TRBV20-1 | - | many | CSARAYSTEAFF | TGCAGTGCTAGAGCATACAGCACTGAAGCTTTCTTT
TRBJ2-1 | TRBV27 | - | - | CASGTRRDNEQFF | TGTGCCAGCGGGACCCGCCGAGACAATGAGCAGTTCTTC
TRBJ1-5 | TRBV7-2 | - | many | CASSPSGSGYEPQHF | TGTGCCAGCAGCCCCAGTGGGTCAGGGTATGAGCCCCAGCATTTT
TRBJ2-3 | TRBV4-2 | - | few | CASSQDYRGADTQYF | TGTGCCAGCAGCCAAGATTACCGAGGGGCAGATACGCAGTATTTT
TRBJ2-3 | TRBV2 | TRBD2 | many | CASTDPGTSQYF | TGTGCCAGCACCGACCCCGGGACTAGTCAGTATTTT
TRBJ2-1 | TRBV2 | - | many | CASSAEGRRYNEQFF | TGTGCCAGCAGTGCCGAGGGTAGGCGGTACAATGAGCAGTTCTTC
TRBJ1-2 | TRBV7-9 | TRBD1 | many | CASSPGGAIMNYGYTF | TGTGCCAGCAGCCCAGGGGGCGCGATCATGAACTATGGCTACACCTTC
TRBJ2-2 | TRBV5-1 | - | once | CASSWDASAGELFF | TGCGCCAGCAGCTGGGACGCCTCGGCCGGGGAGCTGTTTTTT
TRBJ1-1 | TRBV28 | TRBD1 | many | CASSFLTGGDTEAFF | TGTGCCAGCAGTTTCTTGACAGGGGGTGACACTGAAGCTTTCTTT
TRBJ1-6 | TRBV6-2/TRBV6-3 | TRBD1 | few | CASTDRVDSPLHF | TGTGCCAGCACCGACAGGGTGGATTCACCCCTCCACTTT
TRBJ2-7 | TRBV20-1 | - | - | CSASKGSEQYF | TGCAGTGCTAGTAAGGGTTCCGAGCAGTACTTC
TRBJ2-3 | TRBV5-5 | TRBD2 | many | CASSRTSGDTDTQYF | TGTGCCAGCAGCCGGACTAGCGGGGACACAGATACGCAGTATTTT
TRBJ2-2 | TRBV6-1 | TRBD1 | - | CASSAGQGAHGELFF | TGTGCCAGCAGTGCGGGACAGGGGGCGCACGGGGAGCTGTTTTTT
TRBJ2-2 | TRBV5-1 | TRBD2 | - | CVSRAQSGRSGELFF | TGCGTCAGCAGGGCTCAGAGCGGGAGGTCCGGGGAGCTGTTTTTT
TRBJ1-4 | TRBV11-2 | - | many | CASSLGAETTNEKLFF | TGTGCCAGCAGCTTAGGGGCAGAAACAACTAATGAAAAACTGTTTTTT
TRBJ1-1 | TRBV7-9 | - | many | CASSSDGDGTEAFF | TGTGCCAGCAGCAGCGATGGGGATGGCACTGAAGCTTTCTTT
TRBJ1-1 | TRBV2 | - | many | CASSVVRDTEAFF | TGTGCCAGCAGTGTCGTCAGAGACACTGAAGCTTTCTTT
TRBJ1-4 | TRBV7-9 | - | many | CASSLVGQSNEKLFF | TGTGCCAGCAGCTTAGTAGGACAGAGTAATGAAAAACTGTTTTTT
TRBJ2-1 | TRBV28 | TRBD1 | few | CASRLTGTTSRDDEQFF | TGTGCCAGCAGATTGACAGGGACAACCTCCAGGGACGATGAGCAGTTCTTC
TRBJ1-4 | TRBV5-4 | - | - | CASSSDSTNEKLFF | TGTGCCAGCTCGAGTGATAGCACAAATGAAAAACTGTTTTTT
TRBJ2-5 | TRBV28 | TRBD2 | many | CASSSEGLASQETQYF | TGTGCCAGCAGTTCGGAAGGACTAGCTTCTCAAGAGACCCAGTACTTC
TRBJ2-7 | TRBV7-2 | - | many | CASSVPKGEQYF | TGTGCCAGCAGCGTCCCGAAGGGCGAGCAGTACTTC
TRBJ2-1 | TRBV12-5 | - | - | CASAIRSGTWGAGEQFF | TGTGCTAGTGCCATCCGCAGCGGGACGTGGGGGGCAGGTGAGCAGTTCTTC
TRBJ2-5 | TRBV10-3 | TRBD2 | few | CAITRAAGETQCF | TGTGCCATCACCCGGGCCGCGGGAGAGACCCAGTGCTTC
TRBJ2-3 | TRBV20-1 | - | - | CSARTQSYTDTQYF | TGCAGTGCTAGGACTCAGAGTTACACAGATACGCAGTATTTT
TRBJ1-5 | TRBV28 | TRBD1 | many | CASSLPFRDRDQPQHF | TGTGCCAGCAGTTTGCCTTTCCGGGACAGAGATCAGCCCCAGCATTTT
TRBJ1-5 | TRBV7-2 | TRBD1 | few | CASSFPGQGNPQHF | TGTGCCAGCAGCTTTCCGGGACAGGGGAATCCCCAGCATTTT
TRBJ2-7 | TRBV10-2 | - | few | CASSEVQVEQYF | TGCGCCAGCAGTGAGGTACAGGTCGAGCAGTACTTC
TRBJ1-1 | TRBV7-2 | - | many | CASSLDPAGAMNTEAFF | TGTGCCAGCAGCTTAGATCCGGCAGGGGCCATGAACACTGAAGCTTTCTTT
TRBJ1-1 | TRBV6-1 | - | many | CASSGLEGRGDTEAFF | TGTGCCAGCAGTGGGTTAGAAGGACGAGGGGACACTGAAGCTTTCTTT
TRBJ2-7 | TRBV20-1 | - | - | CSVGRASPYEQYF | TGCAGTGTTGGGCGGGCCTCTCCCTACGAGCAGTACTTC
TRBJ2-7 | TRBV9 | - | many | CASSATLDGSSYEQYF | TGTGCCAGCAGCGCAACCTTGGACGGCAGCTCCTACGAGCAGTACTTC
TRBJ1-2 | TRBV6-1 | - | many | CASSENHVGARGYTF | TGTGCCAGCAGTGAAAACCACGTAGGTGCGCGAGGCTACACCTTC
TRBJ2-2 | TRBV3-1 | - | - | CASSDWGANTGELFF | TGTGCCAGCAGCGACTGGGGCGCGAACACCGGGGAGCTGTTTTTT
TRBJ1-6 | TRBV12-3/TRBV12-4 | TRBD1 | many | CASSLQGGEGSLHF | TGTGCCAGCAGTTTACAGGGGGGCGAGGGGTCCCTCCACTTT
TRBJ1-1 | TRBV5-6 | - | once | CASSTGALRAFF | TGTGCCAGCAGCACCGGGGCCCTTCGGGCTTTCTTT
TRBJ2-5 | TRBV2 | - | - | CASTITGRETQYF | TGTGCCAGCACGATTACAGGCCGAGAGACCCAGTACTTC
TRBJ2-3 | TRBV5-1 | - | many | CASSSQGETDTQYF | TGCGCCAGCAGCTCACAGGGTGAGACAGATACGCAGTATTTT
TRBJ2-1 | TRBV5-1 | - | - | CASSLGRDVSYNEQFF | TGCGCCAGCAGCTTGGGTCGGGACGTGAGCTACAATGAGCAGTTCTTC